The 2 T cell receptor beta chains below were found in one sample sequenced in a study of identical twins. Using its own MiXCR run on the 5' RACE reads, TCRdb lists one record per CDR3 protein. Among 700,000 or so distinct CDR3 sequences, around 20% were seen once, and the ten largest hold 4.3%. The sample was also linked to a second study, of T cells expressing NK-cell markers.

The material sequenced was PBMCs. The origin of the receptors is a young woman in good health.

This clonotype was counted only a few times. The chain couples TRBV29-1 to TRBJ2-3, with a weak D call TRBD2 (5 bases). The CDR3 consists of 10 residues. Germline CDR1 is SQVTM and CDR2 is ANQGSEA. Trimming removed 4 bases at V and 6 bases at J, with 5 bases between. In DNA form, the CDR3 reads TGCAGCGTTGGGGAGGATACGCAGTATTTT. Translated: CSVGEDTQYF.

The chain combines TRBV5-1 with TRBJ2-7, with TRBD2 identical over 7 bases. The CDR3 spans 17 residues. The V gene end was trimmed by 0 bases and the J gene end by 0 bases; junction bases not matched to a gene: 9. The germline V gene encodes CDR1 SGHRS and CDR2 YFSETQ. CDR3 nucleotides: TGCGCCAGCAGCTTGGAGCCTAGCGGAGCCTCCTCCTACGAGCAGTACTTC. Its translation: CASSLEPSGASSYEQYF.